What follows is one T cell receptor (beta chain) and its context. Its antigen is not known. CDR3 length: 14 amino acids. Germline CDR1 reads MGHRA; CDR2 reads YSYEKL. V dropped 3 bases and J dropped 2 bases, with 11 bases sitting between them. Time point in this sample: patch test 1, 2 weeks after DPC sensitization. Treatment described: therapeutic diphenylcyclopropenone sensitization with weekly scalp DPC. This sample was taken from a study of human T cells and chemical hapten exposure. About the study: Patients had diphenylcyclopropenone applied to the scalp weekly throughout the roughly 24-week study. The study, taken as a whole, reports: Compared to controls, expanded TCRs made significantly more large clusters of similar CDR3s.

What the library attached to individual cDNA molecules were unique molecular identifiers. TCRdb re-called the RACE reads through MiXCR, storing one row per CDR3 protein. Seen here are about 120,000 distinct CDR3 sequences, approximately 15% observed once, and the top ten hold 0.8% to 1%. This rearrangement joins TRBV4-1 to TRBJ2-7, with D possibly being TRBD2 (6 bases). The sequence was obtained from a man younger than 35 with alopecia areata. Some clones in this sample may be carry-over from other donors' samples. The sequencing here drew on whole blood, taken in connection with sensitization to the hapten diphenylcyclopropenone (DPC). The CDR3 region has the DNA TGCGCCAGCAGCCAGGGGTGGAGGGCCTACGAGCAGTACTTC. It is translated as CASSQGWRAYEQYF.